The entry below describes one TCR beta chain. Its antigen is unidentified. Germline lookup yields CDR1 LGHNA and CDR2 YSLEER. The junction had 10 bases not matched to a gene; V was cut back by 0 bases and J by 5 bases. The CDR3 is made up of 17 amino acids. This entry comes from a study of chemoradiotherapy in HPV16-positive cancers. Overall study: Candidate HPV-specific T-cell clones and common TCR motifs came from functional assays in a couple of HPV16-positive patients. Study-level points and caveats: Candidate HPV-specific clones and E7-related TCR motifs grew in tumor during treatment.

The protocol was immunoSEQ multiplex PCR, while the TCRdb copy is restricted to in-frame clones and leaves out a portion. The data contain 20,000 to 30,000 clones, roughly nine tenths of them singletons. The sequencing here drew on blood, taken from a patient who underwent chemoradiotherapy. The J gene is TRBJ2-7, the V gene TRBV4-3, with 10 bases that match TRBD1. This receptor was obtained from a human donor with HPV-associated anogenital cancer. The CDR3 sequence is CASSQEIPGQGRDEQYF. CDR3 in DNA: TGCGCCAGCAGCCAAGAGATTCCGGGACAGGGGAGGGACGAGCAGTACTTC.